The next 9 T cell receptor beta chains were all read from a single sample in a study of shared clonotypes between healthy human individuals. TCRdb's copy holds only in-frame clones and misses some; the assay was immunoSEQ multiplex PCR. The sample consists of around 1.9 million clones, approximately 94% of them appearing once. It was CD45RO-negative cells, positively selected for CCR7, that made up naive CD8 cells, with terminally differentiated effector memory CD45RA+ cells excluded. Sample: naive CD8+ T cells from PBMCs. Source of these receptors: a man aged 18 to 29 in good health. Some clones in this sample may be carry-over from other donors' samples.

The rearrangement joins TRBV5-5 to TRBJ2-2; no definite D call. Germline loops: CDR1 SGHKS, CDR2 YYEKEE (reference sequence). This CDR3 has 13 amino acids. Trimming left V 0 bases short and J 3 bases short, with 3 bases between. Here the CDR3 DNA reads TGTGCCAGCAGCTTGGCCTACACCGGGGAGCTGTTTTTT. Protein product: CASSLAYTGELFF.

The chain is built from TRBV7-9 and TRBJ2-1, with 10 bases identical to TRBD2. With V trimmed by 3 bases and J by 2 bases, 4 bases remained unmatched. The CDR3 consists of 16 residues. Germline CDR1 reads SEHNR; CDR2 reads FQNEAQ (reference sequence). The CDR3 DNA reads TGTGCCAGCAGCTTCGGACTAGCGGTGACCTACAATGAGCAGTTCTTC. Its protein product is CASSFGLAVTYNEQFF.

The chain combines TRBV11-3 with TRBJ2-7; D is uncertain. V dropped 2 bases and J dropped 5 bases, with 22 bases sitting between them. The CDR3 is 17 residues long. Germline V lookup: CDR1 SGHNT, CDR2 YENEEA. The CDR3 region has the DNA TGTGCCAGCAGCTTAAAAACGAAGTACGATCGACCCCACGAGCAGTACTTC. Amino acids: CASSLKTKYDRPHEQYF.

Note on this clone: At the DNA level, this CDR3 is encoded by other sequences in the same sample as well. This chain joins TRBV4-3 and TRBJ2-1; D ambiguous. The CDR3 is 15 residues long. V was trimmed by 0 bases and J by 0 bases, leaving 6 bases between them. Germline CDR1 is LGHNA and CDR2 is YSLEER. CDR3 sequence (DNA): TGCGCCAGCAGCCAAGACGGTAGCTCCTACAATGAGCAGTTCTTC. It yields the protein CASSQDGSSYNEQFF.

V and J are TRBV6-1 and TRBJ2-7; 8 bases are shared with TRBD2. In germline, CDR1 is MNHNS, CDR2 SASEGT. The V segment lost 4 bases and the J segment 3 bases; nucleotides outside the gene matches: 5. The CDR3 consists of 14 residues. CDR3 sequence reads: CASSATSDHYEQYF. CDR3 in DNA: TGTGCCAGCAGTGCGACTAGCGATCACTACGAGCAGTACTTC.

The chain couples TRBV4-1 to TRBJ2-6, with 12 bases identical to TRBD2. The V gene's germline CDR1 is MGHRA and CDR2 YSYEKL. This CDR3 has 21 amino acids. The ends lost 1 base at V and 0 bases at J; junction bases unmatched: 10. CDR3 in amino acids: CASSQVLTSGRELSGANVLTF. The CDR3 coding sequence is TGCGCCAGCAGCCAAGTGCTGACTAGCGGGAGAGAGCTCTCTGGGGCCAACGTCCTGACTTTC.

The V and J genes are TRBV7-9 and TRBJ1-1, with TRBD1 as a possible D gene (6 bases). The CDR3 runs to 13 residues. V was pared by 5 bases and J by 3 bases, with 10 bases between. Germline CDR1 is SEHNR and CDR2 is FQNEAQ (reference sequence). DNA for the CDR3: TGTGCCAGCAGCGACTACAGGGACACTGAAGCTTTCTTT. This codes for CASSDYRDTEAFF.

This clone was seen more than once but under ten times. The chain joins TRBV29-1 to TRBJ1-2; TRBD1 agrees at 7 bases. Germline V gene sequence: CDR1 SQVTM, CDR2 ANQGSEA. V lost 6 bases to trimming and J lost 3 bases; unmatched junction nucleotides: 7. The CDR3 runs to 13 residues. The CDR3 nucleotides are TGCAGCGTCCCGACAGGGAAAGACTATGGCTACACCTTC. Translation gives CSVPTGKDYGYTF.

The chain is built from TRBV29-1 and TRBJ2-7; D might be TRBD1 (6 bases). Trimming left V 6 bases short and J 2 bases short, with 23 bases between. CDR1 and CDR2 (germline): SQVTM, ANQGSEA. The CDR3 runs to 16 residues. CDR3 sequence reads: CSVEEVGALNAYEQYF. The CDR3 DNA reads TGCAGCGTGGAGGAGGTGGGGGCCCTGAACGCCTACGAGCAGTACTTC.